A selection of T cell receptor beta chains follows, all from one sample in a study of T cell changes during pregnancy in multiple sclerosis. The assay was immunoSEQ multiplex PCR, and TCRdb's table has in-frame clones only and misses some. The data contain some 47,000 clones, more than 75% of them seen just once; the ten biggest clones take up 5.5% to 6%. This specimen consisted of CD8+ T cells from peripheral blood mononuclear cells, obtained after pregnancy. The receptors here all came from a female donor in good health, enrolled as a control in a pregnancy study. CDR3s include the opening cysteine and the closing phenylalanine or tryptophan. D genes are given only for firm matches. Clone size is not always given. Where it is, it says once, few, many or a class for expanded clones.

NA	NA	TRBV28	TRBJ1-1	TGTGCCAGCAGTTTAATAGCGGCGGCGAACACTGAAGCTTTCTTT	CASSLIAAANTEAFF
NA	NA	TRBV28	TRBJ2-5	TGTGCCAGCAGTTTGATCACAGTCCAAGAGACCCAGTACTTC	CASSLITVQETQYF
NA	NA	TRBV4-3	TRBJ2-1	TGCGCCAGCAGCCAAGATCGTAGCCCGCGGTATGAGCAGTTCTTC	CASSQDRSPRYEQFF
NA	NA	TRBV27	TRBJ1-2	TGTGCCAGCAGTTTATCCCCAGGGGCGGGGGATGGCTACACCTTC	CASSLSPGAGDGYTF
NA	TRBD2	TRBV28	TRBJ2-1	TGTGCCAGCAGTTCATTAGCGGGGGGGCGCGATGAGCAGTTCTTC	CASSSLAGGRDEQFF
NA	TRBD1	TRBV4-2	TRBJ1-5	TGTGCCAGCAGCCAAGTTCTCGGGACAGGGGATCAGCCCCAGCATTTT	CASSQVLGTGDQPQHF
NA	NA	TRBV4-3	TRBJ1-3	TGCGCCAGCAGCCCCCAGGGTATAGGGTCTGGAAACACCATATATTTT	CASSPQGIGSGNTIYF
NA	NA	TRBV7-9	TRBJ2-6	TGTGCCAGCAGCCGTTCCTCTGGGGCCAACGTCCTGACTTTC	CASSRSSGANVLTF
NA	NA	TRBV7-6	TRBJ1-5	TGTGCCAGCAGCTTACTGTCTCAGGAAAAAGGCAATCAGCCCCAGCATTTT	CASSLLSQEKGNQPQHF
NA	TRBD2	TRBV7-2	TRBJ2-1	TGTGCCAGCAGGCTAGCGGGAGGGGATGAGCAGTTCTTC	CASRLAGGDEQFF
NA	NA	TRBV4-3	TRBJ1-1	TGCGCCAGCAGCCAGCAGGTAAACACTGAAGCTTTCTTT	CASSQQVNTEAFF
NA	TRBD2	TRBV2	TRBJ2-1	TGTGCCGGGTTGACGGGGGGGGATGAGCAGTTCTTC	CAGLTGGDEQFF
NA	NA	TRBV7-9	TRBJ1-2	TGTGCCAGCAGCTCCCCCGGAGCGTGGGGCTACACCTTC	CASSSPGAWGYTF
NA	NA	TRBV27	TRBJ1-6	TGTGCCAGCAGTTCACGGGGATATGCGTCACCCCTCCACTTT	CASSSRGYASPLHF
few	NA	TRBV4-2	TRBJ2-7	TGTGCCAGCAGCCAAGTTCAGGGGCACCAAGAATACGAGCAGTACTTC	CASSQVQGHQEYEQYF
NA	TRBD1	TRBV5-4	TRBJ1-2	TGTGCCAGCAAACAGGGGCCCCTCGATGGCTACACCTTC	CASKQGPLDGYTF
NA	NA	TRBV14	TRBJ2-3	TGTGCCAGCAGCCCACCGACTAGCACAGATACGCAGTATTTT	CASSPPTSTDTQYF
NA	NA	TRBV27	TRBJ1-5	TGTGCCAGCAGCCTGAGGGGGATGGTTCAGCCCCAGCATTTT	CASSLRGMVQPQHF
NA	NA	TRBV29-1	TRBJ2-7	TGCAGCGTTGAGTGGTCAGCGACCTACGAGCAGTACTTC	CSVEWSATYEQYF
NA	NA	TRBV6-1	TRBJ1-5	TGTGCCAGCAGGGAAGCCCTCACCGGGTATAGCAATCAGCCCCAGCATTTT	CASREALTGYSNQPQHF
NA	NA	TRBV11-2	TRBJ1-1	TGTGCCAGCGGGCTCCAAAGAATCGCTTTCTTT	CASGLQRIAFF
once	NA	TRBV11-2	TRBJ2-7	TGTGCCAGCAGCTCCGCGGGGCGCCTATTCGAGCAGTACTTC	CASSSAGRLFEQYF
few	TRBD1	TRBV11-1	TRBJ1-6	TGTGCCAGCAGCTCTAACAGGGGAGAATCACCCCTCCACTTT	CASSSNRGESPLHF
NA	TRBD2	TRBV28	TRBJ2-1	TGTGCCAGCAGTTCCGGGACTAGCGGTTACAATGAGCAGTTCTTC	CASSSGTSGYNEQFF
NA	NA	TRBV2	TRBJ1-1	TGTGCCAGGCGGGGGGGCAACACTGAAGCTTTCTTT	CARRGGNTEAFF
NA	TRBD1	TRBV2	TRBJ2-5	TGTGCCAGCAGTGAACGGGACAGGCAAGAGACCCAGTACTTC	CASSERDRQETQYF
NA	TRBD1	TRBV6-1	TRBJ1-5	TGTGCCAGTTGTGACAGGGAAACAGATCAGCCCCAGCATTTT	CASCDRETDQPQHF
NA	TRBD1	TRBV4-3	TRBJ2-7	TGCGCCAGCAGCCAAGAGAACAGGGGTCCCTACGAGCAGTACTTC	CASSQENRGPYEQYF
NA	NA	TRBV15	TRBJ1-5	TGTGCCACCAGCAGAGAGAGGGGGGGTCAGCCCCAGCATTTT	CATSRERGGQPQHF
NA	NA	TRBV7-7	TRBJ2-7	TGTGCTAGCAGCCCCGGGTCAGGGGCCTACGAGCAGTACTTC	CASSPGSGAYEQYF
NA	NA	TRBV27	TRBJ1-2	TGTGCCAGCAGTCCGACTACTACCGGGACAAACTATGGCTACACCTTC	CASSPTTTGTNYGYTF
NA	NA	TRBV5-4	TRBJ1-3	TGTGCCAGCAGCCGGGGGGGGCCTGGAAACACCATATATTTT	CASSRGGPGNTIYF
NA	NA	TRBV9	TRBJ2-5	TGTGCCAGCAGCGTGGGGTGGGGCCGACAAGAGACCCAGTACTTC	CASSVGWGRQETQYF
NA	NA	TRBV7-8	TRBJ1-2	TGTGCCAGCAGCCCACGACAGTCAGGGATCGAGGGCTACACCTTC	CASSPRQSGIEGYTF
once	NA	TRBV1	TRBJ1-4	TGCACCAGCCAGAGGGGGGGAAAACAAAAACTGTTTTTT	CTSQRGGKQKLFF
NA	NA	TRBV11-2	TRBJ1-1	TGTGCCAGCAGCCGGGATTTGGGCACTGAAGCTTTCTTT	CASSRDLGTEAFF
NA	NA	TRBV19	TRBJ1-4	TGTGCCAGTAGCGCCCGGGGTGCAACTAATGAAAAACTGTTTTTT	CASSARGATNEKLFF
NA	NA	TRBV28	TRBJ2-7	TGTGCCAGCGTTGGTGGCCCCGGCCTAGACTCCTCGGGAACCTACGAGCAGTACTTC	CASVGGPGLDSSGTYEQYF